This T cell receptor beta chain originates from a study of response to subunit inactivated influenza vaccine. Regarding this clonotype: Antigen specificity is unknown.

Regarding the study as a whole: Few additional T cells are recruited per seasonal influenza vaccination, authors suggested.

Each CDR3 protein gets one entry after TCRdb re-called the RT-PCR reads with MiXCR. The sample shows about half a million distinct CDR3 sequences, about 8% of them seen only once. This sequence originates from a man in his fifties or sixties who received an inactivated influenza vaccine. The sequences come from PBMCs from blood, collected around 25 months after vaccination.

CDR3 in amino acids: CASSQEPASYEQYF. The CDR3 region has the DNA TGTGCCAGCAGCCAAGAACCCGCTTCCTACGAGCAGTACTTC. V usage is TRBV3-1 and J usage is TRBJ2-7; D remains unclear. The germline gives CDR1 LGHDT, CDR2 YNNKEL (reference sequence). V was pared by 0 bases and J by 1 base, with 7 bases between. The CDR3 has 14 residues.